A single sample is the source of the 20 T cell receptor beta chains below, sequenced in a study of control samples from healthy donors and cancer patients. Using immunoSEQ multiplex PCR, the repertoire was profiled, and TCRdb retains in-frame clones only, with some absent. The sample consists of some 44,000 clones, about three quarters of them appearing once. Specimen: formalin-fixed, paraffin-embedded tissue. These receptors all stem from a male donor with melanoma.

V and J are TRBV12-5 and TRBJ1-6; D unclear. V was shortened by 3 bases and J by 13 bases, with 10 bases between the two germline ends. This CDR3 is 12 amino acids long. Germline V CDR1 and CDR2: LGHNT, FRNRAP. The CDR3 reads CASGFSTSPLHF. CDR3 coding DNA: TGTGCTAGTGGTTTTTCCACCTCTCCCCTCCACTTT.

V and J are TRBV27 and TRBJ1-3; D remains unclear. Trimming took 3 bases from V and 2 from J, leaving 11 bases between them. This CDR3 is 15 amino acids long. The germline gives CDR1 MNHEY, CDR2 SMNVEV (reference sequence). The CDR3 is CASSLNAEPGNTIYF. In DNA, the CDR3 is TGTGCCAGCAGTTTGAACGCTGAACCTGGAAACACCATATATTTT.

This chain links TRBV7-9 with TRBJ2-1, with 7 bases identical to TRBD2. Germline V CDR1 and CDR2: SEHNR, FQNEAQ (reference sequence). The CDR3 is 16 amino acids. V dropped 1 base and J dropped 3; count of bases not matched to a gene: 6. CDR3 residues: CASSLEGGIGYNEQFF. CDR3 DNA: TGTGCCAGCAGCTTAGAGGGAGGGATCGGCTACAATGAGCAGTTCTTC.

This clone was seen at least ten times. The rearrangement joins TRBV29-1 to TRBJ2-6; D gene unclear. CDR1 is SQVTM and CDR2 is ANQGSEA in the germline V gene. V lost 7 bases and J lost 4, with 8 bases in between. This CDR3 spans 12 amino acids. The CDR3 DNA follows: TGCAGCGCCTCTCTGGGGGCCAACGTCCTGACTTTC. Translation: CSASLGANVLTF.

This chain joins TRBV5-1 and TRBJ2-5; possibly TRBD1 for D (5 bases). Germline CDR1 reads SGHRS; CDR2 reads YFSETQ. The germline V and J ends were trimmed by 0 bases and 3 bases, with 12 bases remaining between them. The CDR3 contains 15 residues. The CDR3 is CASSLVGRAEETQYF. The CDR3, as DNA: TGCGCCAGCAGCTTGGTGGGCAGGGCGGAAGAGACCCAGTACTTC.

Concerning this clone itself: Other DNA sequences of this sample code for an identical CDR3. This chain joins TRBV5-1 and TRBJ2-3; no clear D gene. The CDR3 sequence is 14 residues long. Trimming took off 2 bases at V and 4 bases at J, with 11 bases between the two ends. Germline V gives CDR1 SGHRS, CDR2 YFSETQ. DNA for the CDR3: TGCGCCAGCAGCTTTGATTTTGGGCCAGATACGCAGTATTTT. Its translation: CASSFDFGPDTQYF.

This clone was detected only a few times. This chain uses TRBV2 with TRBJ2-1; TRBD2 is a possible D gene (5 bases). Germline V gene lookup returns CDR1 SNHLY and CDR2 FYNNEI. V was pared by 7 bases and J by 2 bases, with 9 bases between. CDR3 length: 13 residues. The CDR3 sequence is CASMVGTYNEQFF. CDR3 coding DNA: TGTGCCAGCATGGTCGGGACCTACAATGAGCAGTTCTTC.

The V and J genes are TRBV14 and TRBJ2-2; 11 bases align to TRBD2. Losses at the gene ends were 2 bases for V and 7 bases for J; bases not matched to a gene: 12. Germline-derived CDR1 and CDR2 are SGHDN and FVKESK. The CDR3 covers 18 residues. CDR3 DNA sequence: TGTGCCAGCAGCCAATACTTAGCGGGAGGGCCCACAGGCGGGGAGCTGTTTTTT. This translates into CASSQYLAGGPTGGELFF.

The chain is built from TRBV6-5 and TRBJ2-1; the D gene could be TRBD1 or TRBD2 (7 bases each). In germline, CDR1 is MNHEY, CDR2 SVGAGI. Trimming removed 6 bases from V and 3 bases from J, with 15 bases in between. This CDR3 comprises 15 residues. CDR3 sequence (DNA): TGTGCCAGCAGGCCCCAGGGGGGGGACTACAATGAGCAGTTCTTC. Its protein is CASRPQGGDYNEQFF.

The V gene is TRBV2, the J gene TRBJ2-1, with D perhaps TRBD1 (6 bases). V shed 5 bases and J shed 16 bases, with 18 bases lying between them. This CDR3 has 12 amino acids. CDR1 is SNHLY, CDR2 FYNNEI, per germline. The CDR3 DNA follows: TGTGCCAGCAGTACCTCCGGGACATCGACTTTCTTC. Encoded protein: CASSTSGTSTFF.

The chain's CDR3 is CASRLLGTYNEQFF. The CDR3 DNA follows: TGTGCCAGCAGACTACTGGGGACCTACAATGAGCAGTTCTTC. The gene calls are TRBV28 and TRBJ2-1; no clear D gene. Germline V gene data show CDR1 as MDHEN and CDR2 as SYDVKM. This CDR3 has 14 residues. Trimming took off 6 bases at V and 2 bases at J, with 11 bases between the two ends.

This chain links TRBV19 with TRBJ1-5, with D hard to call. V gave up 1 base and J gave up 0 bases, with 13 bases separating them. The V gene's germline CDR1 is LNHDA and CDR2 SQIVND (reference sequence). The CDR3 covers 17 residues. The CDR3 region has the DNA TGTGCCAGTAGTATAGTGCCGGGAACCCGTAGCAATCAGCCCCAGCATTTT. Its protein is CASSIVPGTRSNQPQHF. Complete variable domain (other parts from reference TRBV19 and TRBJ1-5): DGGITQSPKYLFRKEGQNVTLSCEQNLNHDAMYWYRQDPGQGLRLIYYSQIVNDFQKGDIAEGYSVSREKKESFPLTVTSAQKNPTAFYLCASSIVPGTRSNQPQHFGDGTRLSIL.

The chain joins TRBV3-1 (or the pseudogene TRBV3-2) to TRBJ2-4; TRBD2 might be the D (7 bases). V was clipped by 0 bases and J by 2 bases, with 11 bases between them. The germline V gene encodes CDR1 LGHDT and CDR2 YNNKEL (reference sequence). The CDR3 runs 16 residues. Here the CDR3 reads CASSQEGGGSKNIQYF. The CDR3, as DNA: TGTGCCAGCAGCCAAGAAGGGGGAGGGTCCAAAAACATTCAGTACTTC.

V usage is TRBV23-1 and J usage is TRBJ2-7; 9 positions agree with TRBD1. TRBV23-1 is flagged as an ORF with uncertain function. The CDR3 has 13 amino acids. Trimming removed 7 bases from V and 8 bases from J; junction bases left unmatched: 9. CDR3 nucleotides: TGCGCCAGCACTTCCGGGACAGGGTGTAAGCAGTACTTC. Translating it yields CASTSGTGCKQYF.

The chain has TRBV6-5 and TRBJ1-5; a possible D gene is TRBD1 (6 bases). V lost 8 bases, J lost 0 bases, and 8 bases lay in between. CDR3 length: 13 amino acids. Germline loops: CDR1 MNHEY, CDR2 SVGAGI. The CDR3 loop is CASRTASNQPQHF. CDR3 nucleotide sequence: TGTGCCAGCCGGACAGCTAGCAATCAGCCCCAGCATTTT.

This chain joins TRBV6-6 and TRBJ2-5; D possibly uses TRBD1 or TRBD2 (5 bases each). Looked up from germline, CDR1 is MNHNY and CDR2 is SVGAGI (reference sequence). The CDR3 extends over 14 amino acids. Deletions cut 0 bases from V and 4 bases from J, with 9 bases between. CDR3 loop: CASSYSRGLETQYF. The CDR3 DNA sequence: TGTGCCAGCAGTTACTCGAGGGGTTTAGAGACCCAGTACTTC.

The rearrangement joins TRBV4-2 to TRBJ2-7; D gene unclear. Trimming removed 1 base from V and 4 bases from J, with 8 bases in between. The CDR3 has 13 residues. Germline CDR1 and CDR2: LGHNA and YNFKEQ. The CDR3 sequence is CASSQVSRYEQYF. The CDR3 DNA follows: TGTGCCAGCAGCCAAGTAAGCCGATACGAGCAGTACTTC.

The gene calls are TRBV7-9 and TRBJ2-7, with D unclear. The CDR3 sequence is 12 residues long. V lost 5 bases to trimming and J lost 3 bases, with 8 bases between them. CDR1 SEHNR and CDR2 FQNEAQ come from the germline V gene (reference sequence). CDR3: CASSPEVYEQYF. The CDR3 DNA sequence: TGTGCCAGCAGCCCAGAGGTCTACGAGCAGTACTTC.

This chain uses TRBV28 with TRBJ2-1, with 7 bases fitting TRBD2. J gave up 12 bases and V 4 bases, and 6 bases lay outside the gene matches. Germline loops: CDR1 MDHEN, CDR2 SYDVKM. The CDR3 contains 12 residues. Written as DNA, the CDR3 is TGTGCCAGCAGTTCGGTAGCGGGCGGGCAGTTCTTC. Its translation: CASSSVAGGQFF.

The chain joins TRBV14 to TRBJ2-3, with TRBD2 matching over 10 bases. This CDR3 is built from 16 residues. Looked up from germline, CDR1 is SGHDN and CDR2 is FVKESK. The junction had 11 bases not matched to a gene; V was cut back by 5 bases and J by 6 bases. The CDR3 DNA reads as TGTGCCAGCAGCGTAACTAGCGGGACCAAGAAGGATACGCAGTATTTT. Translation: CASSVTSGTKKDTQYF.